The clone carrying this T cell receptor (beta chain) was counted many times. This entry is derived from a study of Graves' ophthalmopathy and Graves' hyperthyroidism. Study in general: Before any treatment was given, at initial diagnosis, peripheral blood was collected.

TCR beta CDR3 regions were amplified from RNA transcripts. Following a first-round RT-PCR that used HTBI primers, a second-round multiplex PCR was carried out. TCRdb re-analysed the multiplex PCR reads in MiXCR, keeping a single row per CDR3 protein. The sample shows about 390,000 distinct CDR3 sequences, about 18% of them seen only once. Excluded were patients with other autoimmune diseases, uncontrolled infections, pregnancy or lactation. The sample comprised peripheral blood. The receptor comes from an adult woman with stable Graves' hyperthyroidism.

For the CDR3, the DNA is TGTGCCAGCAGTAGCCTTCAGGACAGCTCCTATTATGGCTACACCTTC. Translation: CASSSLQDSSYYGYTF. The chain recombines TRBV6-1 with TRBJ1-2; D may be TRBD1 (6 bases). Germline values: CDR1 MNHNS, CDR2 SASEGT. The CDR3 is 16 residues long. V lost 5 bases and J lost 5, with 21 bases in between.